The rows below give T cell receptor beta chains drawn from one sample of a study of beta chain features in type 1 diabetes. Produced via immunoSEQ multiplex PCR; TCRdb's table is partial and in-frame only. This sample carries hundreds of thousands of clones, more than 12% of them seen once, and the ten largest clones take 0.03% to 0.04%. Specimen: naive CD4+ T cells from blood. These receptors all come from a man aged 18 to 30 with type 1 diabetes. The CDR3 runs from the conserved cysteine through the conserved F or W. Fields, in order: J gene, D gene, V gene, clone size, CDR3 DNA, CDR3 protein. A D gene is named only where the DNA matches it firmly. Clone size, where shown, is once, few, many, or a class for clones that have expanded.

TRBJ2-2 | TRBD2 | TRBV29-1 | few | TGCAGCGTGGCCCCGTTAGCTAGCGGGAGGGCGCGCGGGGAGCTGTTTTTT | CSVAPLASGRARGELFF
TRBJ2-5 | . | TRBV27 | few | TGTGCCAGCAGTTCCCCCCGAGGGACCCAGTACTTC | CASSSPRGTQYF
TRBJ2-2 | . | TRBV7-2 | few | TGTGCCAGCAGCTTACAGGGTTTCACCGGGGAGCTGTTTTTT | CASSLQGFTGELFF
TRBJ2-1 | . | TRBV7-9 | . | TGTGCCAGCAGCTTAGATGGTCCTCACAATGAGCAGTTCTTC | CASSLDGPHNEQFF
TRBJ2-7 | TRBD1 | TRBV29-1 | . | TGCAGCGTTGCCCGGGACAGGGCCAACGAGCAGTACTTC | CSVARDRANEQYF
TRBJ2-3 | . | TRBV5-1 | . | TGCGCCAGCAGCTTGGGCGAGCGGGCACGACCCCAGTATTTT | CASSLGERARPQYF
TRBJ1-2 | . | TRBV4-1 | . | TGCGCCAGCAGCCAAGATACCAACGGGCTATTCGACTACACCTTC | CASSQDTNGLFDYTF
TRBJ2-7 | . | TRBV28 | . | TGTGCCAGCAGGGGGACGGTCGTAACGGGTTACGAGCAGTACTTC | CASRGTVVTGYEQYF
TRBJ1-2 | TRBD1 | TRBV28 | . | TGTGCCAGCAGTCCAGGGGGTGGCTACACCTTC | CASSPGGGYTF
TRBJ1-1 | . | TRBV10-3 | . | TGTGCCAGCTACAGAGAACCGAACACTGAAGCTTTCTTT | CASYREPNTEAFF
TRBJ1-5 | . | TRBV30 | few | TGTGCCTGGCGACCCGACTCTAATCAGCCCCAGCATTTT | CAWRPDSNQPQHF
TRBJ2-5 | . | TRBV5-4 | few | TGTGCCAGCAGCCCGGGCCAGACCGGGGAGACCCAGTACTTC | CASSPGQTGETQYF
TRBJ1-2 | . | TRBV29-1 | few | TGCAGCGTCTGGGGTGAGGCCTCGGTGCGAGGCTACACCTTC | CSVWGEASVRGYTF
TRBJ1-2 | . | TRBV9 | . | TGTGCCAGCAGCCCCACCGGGGCCCGCCGAAACTATGGCTACACCTTC | CASSPTGARRNYGYTF
TRBJ2-1 | . | TRBV7-2 | few | TGTGCCAGCAGCGTCAGGGTAGGTGAGCAGTTCTTC | CASSVRVGEQFF
TRBJ2-1 | TRBD2 | TRBV6-5 | . | TGTGCCAGCAGTGGGACTAGCGGGGTCGGTGGGGAGTTCTTC | CASSGTSGVGGEFF
TRBJ2-7 | . | TRBV6-6 | few | TGTGCCAGCAGTTACAGGGACGAGCAGTACTTC | CASSYRDEQYF
TRBJ1-5 | . | TRBV28 | few | TGTGCCAGCAAATGGGACACAGGCAATCAGCCCCAGCATTTT | CASKWDTGNQPQHF
TRBJ2-3 | TRBD2 | TRBV4-2 | . | TGTGCCAGCAGCCAAGACGTAGCGGGGGATAGAGATACGCAGTATTTT | CASSQDVAGDRDTQYF
TRBJ1-2 | . | TRBV2 | few | TGTGCCAGCAGTGAAAGGGGAGGTGACTATGGCTACACCTTC | CASSERGGDYGYTF
TRBJ2-4 | TRBD1 | TRBV28 | . | TGTGCCAGCAGACGACAGGGGACGGTCAACATTCAGTACTTC | CASRRQGTVNIQYF
TRBJ2-4 | . | TRBV28 | few | TGTGCCAGCAGTTTCGTCAAAAACATTCAGTACTTC | CASSFVKNIQYF
TRBJ2-1 | TRBD2 | TRBV11-2 | few | TGTGCCAGCAGCTTAGTACTAGCGGGGGGCCGGGCGTCCTACAATGAGCAGTTCTTC | CASSLVLAGGRASYNEQFF
TRBJ1-1 | . | TRBV7-3 | . | TGTGCCAGCAGCTCGGGGCCATCGGGCACTGAAGCTTTCTTT | CASSSGPSGTEAFF
TRBJ2-5 | . | TRBV5-1 | few | TGCGCCAGCAGCTTGGAGAGCGGGCCCCAGTACTTC | CASSLESGPQYF
TRBJ1-1 | . | TRBV4-2 | few | TGTGCCAGCAGCCAAGAAGGAAGTCAGAACACTGAAGCTTTCTTT | CASSQEGSQNTEAFF
TRBJ2-2 | . | TRBV7-2 | few | TGTGCCAGCAGCTTAGTACTGGGCATTATCACCGGGGAGCTGTTTTTT | CASSLVLGIITGELFF
TRBJ1-6 | . | TRBV7-9 | . | TGTGCCAGCAGCTTAGGGACAGATAATTCACCCCTCCACTTT | CASSLGTDNSPLHF